Listed here are 31 T cell receptor beta chains from one sample, sequenced in a study of OX40 agonist ivuxolimab in advanced cancers. Some clones are missing from TCRdb's copy, which holds only in-frame ones; the method was immunoSEQ multiplex PCR. The sample consists of tens of thousands of clones, about 82% of them appearing once. The sequences come from CD4+ or CD8+ T cells sorted from blood, collected in a trial of the OX40 agonist ivuxolimab. The source of these receptors is an adult with an advanced solid tumor such as melanoma, head and neck, liver or kidney cancer.

V is TRBV4-2 and J is TRBJ2-2, with 9 bases matching TRBD2. Trimming at V came to 0 bases and at J to 2 bases, leaving 1 base not matched to a gene. This CDR3 comprises 16 residues. Per germline, CDR1 LGHNA and CDR2 YNFKEQ. The CDR3 nucleotides read TGTGCCAGCAGCCAAGATAGCGGGGGAAACACCGGGGAGCTGTTTTTT. Its translation is CASSQDSGGNTGELFF.

This clone showed up just once. V usage is TRBV4-1 and J usage is TRBJ2-2; 7 bases map to TRBD2. This CDR3 spans 18 amino acids. The germline CDR1 and CDR2 sequences are MGHRA and YSYEKL. V was clipped by 1 base and J by 4 bases; unmatched bases: 12. The CDR3 DNA reads as TGCGCCAGCAGCCAAGTTCGATCTCGGGGGGATGTCACCGGGGAGCTGTTTTTT. This translates into CASSQVRSRGDVTGELFF.

The chain links TRBV5-4 to TRBJ2-1; 8 bases line up with TRBD2. The CDR3 sequence is 15 residues long. Germline CDR1 SGHNT, CDR2 YYREEE (reference sequence). V lost 5 bases, J lost 9 bases, and 13 bases stayed unmatched. In DNA, the CDR3 is TGTGCCAGCAGTGTCTCGGGAGGGAAGGTGCGTGAGCAGTTCTTC. This translates into CASSVSGGKVREQFF. The full variable domain, its missing parts supplied by reference TRBV5-4 and TRBJ2-1, is ETGVTQSPTHLIKTRGQQVTLRCSSQSGHNTVSWYQQALGQGPQFIFQYYREEENGRGNFPPRFSGLQFPNYSSELNVNALELDDSALYLCASSVSGGKVREQFFGPGTRLTVL.

J is TRBJ2-1 and V is TRBV10-3, with 14 nucleotides matching TRBD2. The V and J ends lost 11 bases and 9 bases, in that order; junction bases with no gene match: 12. Germline CDR1 ENHRY, CDR2 SYGVKD. This CDR3 spans 15 amino acids. The CDR3 DNA is TGTGCCGCCCTACCGGGACTAGCGGGAGTCGGTGAGCAGTTCTTC. Amino acid sequence: CAALPGLAGVGEQFF.

This chain connects TRBV7-9 to TRBJ1-1; 12 bases fit TRBD1. Trimming removed 2 bases from V and 4 bases from J; junction bases left unmatched: 5. Germline V gene data show CDR1 as SEHNR and CDR2 as FQNEAQ (reference sequence). The CDR3 totals 16 residues. CDR3 bases: TGTGCCAGCAGCTTATGGGGACAGGGGGCGAGCACTGAAGCTTTCTTT. It specifies CASSLWGQGASTEAFF.

This sequence joins TRBV19 and TRBJ2-5; D is ambiguous. Trimming took 6 bases from V and 0 from J, leaving 8 bases between them. This CDR3 comprises 13 residues. The germline V gene has CDR1 LNHDA and CDR2 SQIVND (reference sequence). The CDR3 loop reads CASRSRNQETQYF. Here the CDR3 DNA reads TGTGCCAGTAGGTCCAGGAACCAAGAGACCCAGTACTTC.

This clone was counted once. V gene TRBV6-5 combines with J gene TRBJ2-3; D is tentatively TRBD1 or TRBD2 (5 bases each). With 2 bases removed from V and 1 base from J, the gap between germline ends came to 10 bases. Germline V gene data show CDR1 as MNHEY and CDR2 as SVGAGI. CDR3 size: 15 residues. The DNA of the CDR3 is TGTGCCAGCAGTTACGGTGGGGGACGCACAGATACGCAGTATTTT. Its protein product is CASSYGGGRTDTQYF.

The V gene is TRBV4-2, the J gene TRBJ2-3; 8 nucleotides match TRBD2. The V segment lost 6 bases and the J segment 0 bases; nucleotides outside the gene matches: 2. The germline gives CDR1 LGHNA, CDR2 YNFKEQ. This CDR3 is built from 14 residues. CDR3 residues: CASRSGGSTDTQYF. In DNA, the CDR3 is TGTGCCAGCAGGAGCGGGGGCAGCACAGATACGCAGTATTTT.

The V and J genes are TRBV27 and TRBJ2-1; TRBD1 agrees at 8 bases. In germline, CDR1 is MNHEY, CDR2 SMNVEV (reference sequence). V was pared by 4 bases and J by 6 bases, with 5 bases of the junction left unmatched. CDR3 length: 14 amino acids. CDR3 in amino acids: CASSSWDRFNEQFF. The CDR3 nucleotides read TGTGCCAGCAGTTCCTGGGACAGGTTCAATGAGCAGTTCTTC.

The V gene is TRBV4-2, the J gene TRBJ2-2, with no clear D. CDR1 and CDR2 (germline): LGHNA, YNFKEQ. Trimming pared 0 bases from V and 1 base from J, leaving 12 bases between. This CDR3 has 17 amino acids. CDR3 DNA sequence: TGTGCCAGCAGCCAAGATCTGATTGGCGGGAACACCGGGGAGCTGTTTTTT. This encodes CASSQDLIGGNTGELFF.

The CDR3 DNA sequence: TGTGCCAGCAGTGACGGGGTAGCGGGTGACTACAATGAGCAGTTCTTC. It translates to CASSDGVAGDYNEQFF. V is TRBV6-4 and J is TRBJ2-1, with 7 positions matching TRBD2. Germline values: CDR1 MRHNA, CDR2 SNTAGT. V lost 2 bases, J lost 3 bases, and 7 bases stayed unmatched. This CDR3 is built from 16 residues.

The V call is TRBV18, the J call TRBJ1-2; tentative D call: TRBD1 (6 bases). V lost 5 bases and J 8 bases, leaving 15 bases between the germline ends. The CDR3 is 13 amino acids. CDR1 is KGHSH and CDR2 is LQKENI in the germline V gene. For the CDR3, the DNA is TGTGCCAGCTCAGCGGACAGTATGTTGGGCTACACCTTC. It codes for CASSADSMLGYTF.

The V call is TRBV9, the J call TRBJ2-3, with D perhaps TRBD2 (5 bases). Germline values: CDR1 SGDLS, CDR2 YYNGEE. The V and J ends lost 4 bases and 1 base respectively, with 7 bases between them. This CDR3 region has 13 residues. The CDR3 region has the DNA TGTGCCAGCAGCCCAGCGGGCACAGATACGCAGTATTTT. Encoded protein: CASSPAGTDTQYF.

This sequence joins TRBV27 and TRBJ1-1; a weak D match, TRBD1 (6 bases). The CDR3 contains 18 residues. Germline values: CDR1 MNHEY, CDR2 SMNVEV (reference sequence). Trimming stripped 6 bases from V and 1 base from J, with 24 bases between. Here the CDR3 DNA reads TGTGCCAGCAGCTCAACCCCGAGGTGGGAGGGGGAGAACACTGAAGCTTTCTTT. Residues: CASSSTPRWEGENTEAFF.

This clone was counted once. This chain joins TRBV5-4 and TRBJ1-2; D is uncertain. Trimming removed 2 bases from V and 3 bases from J, with 17 bases in between. Germline CDR1 SGHNT, CDR2 YYREEE (reference sequence). The CDR3 has 16 amino acids. This chain's CDR3 is CASSFLSGQDDYGYTF. The CDR3 DNA reads TGTGCCAGCAGCTTTTTAAGTGGGCAGGACGACTATGGCTACACCTTC.

The CDR3 coding sequence is TGTGCCAGCAGTGTAAGTAGCGGGATGAGCATTCAGTACTTC. As protein: CASSVSSGMSIQYF. The V gene is TRBV2, the J gene TRBJ2-4, with 8 bases identical to TRBD2. V was clipped by 4 bases and J by 9 bases; unmatched bases: 8. The CDR3 is 14 residues long. Germline-derived CDR1 and CDR2 are SNHLY and FYNNEI.

This chain uses TRBV15 with TRBJ1-1; TRBD1 agrees at 11 bases. Per the germline V gene, CDR1 is LNHNV and CDR2 is YYDKDF (reference sequence). The CDR3 sequence is 16 residues long. The ends lost 8 bases at V and 5 bases at J; junction bases unmatched: 13. CDR3 loop: CATHSNPGQGATEAFF. The CDR3 DNA is TGTGCCACCCACAGCAACCCCGGACAGGGGGCGACTGAAGCTTTCTTT.

This chain uses TRBV9 with TRBJ2-5; 7 bases match TRBD2. TRBJ2-7 matches the DNA end more closely, so the J call is doubtful. The CDR3 spans 14 residues. In germline, CDR1 is SGDLS, CDR2 YYNGEE. The CDR3 region is CASSVSGEVGEQYF. CDR3 DNA: TGTGCCAGCAGCGTAAGCGGGGAGGTAGGCGAGCAGTACTTC.

The chain combines TRBV20-1 with TRBJ2-7, with 8 bases that match TRBD2. The CDR3 is 11 amino acids. Germline lookup yields CDR1 DFQATT and CDR2 SNEGSKA (reference sequence). V lost 5 bases to trimming and J lost 4 bases; unmatched junction nucleotides: 1. Here the CDR3 reads CSAPGGYEQYF. Here the CDR3 DNA reads TGCAGTGCTCCGGGGGGGTACGAGCAGTACTTC.

This chain joins TRBV7-9 and TRBJ1-2, with D perhaps TRBD1 (5 bases). The CDR3 contains 12 residues. Deletions cut 5 bases from V and 6 bases from J, with 10 bases between. CDR1 is SEHNR and CDR2 is FQNEAQ in the germline V gene (reference sequence). The CDR3 DNA sequence: TGTGCCAGCAGCCCTGGGACCGATGGCTACACCTTC. It yields the protein CASSPGTDGYTF.

Comments on this clone: Germline and junction disagree at one end, which may indicate a read error. V gene TRBV6-1 combines with J gene TRBJ2-3; TRBD1 matches at 8 bases. The CDR3 sequence is 19 residues long. Germline V lookup: CDR1 MNHNS, CDR2 SASEGT. In DNA, the CDR3 is TGTGCCAGCAGTGAAGCGATATGGCCCGGGACAGGAGGCACGGATACGCAGTATTTT. Protein: CASSEAIWPGTGGTDTQYF.

V is TRBV6-6 and J is TRBJ2-4; TRBD1 is a possible D gene (5 bases). CDR3 size: 14 residues. With 2 bases removed from V and 4 bases from J, the gap between germline ends came to 9 bases. Germline CDR1 reads MNHNY; CDR2 reads SVGAGI (reference sequence). The CDR3 DNA is TGTGCCAGCAGTTACCGAAACAGGAAAAACATTCAGTACTTC. This sequence encodes CASSYRNRKNIQYF.

This clone was counted between two and nine times. V usage is TRBV29-1 and J usage is TRBJ1-2; 11 nucleotides align to TRBD1. Germline loops: CDR1 SQVTM, CDR2 ANQGSEA. This CDR3 has 12 residues. Trimming removed 7 bases from V and 6 bases from J; junction bases left unmatched: 4. CDR3 region: CSGGQGDDGYTF. CDR3 nucleotides: TGCAGCGGGGGACAGGGGGATGATGGCTACACCTTC.

V and J are TRBV10-3 and TRBJ2-5; weak D call: TRBD2 (6 bases). The V gene lost 10 bases and the J gene lost 5 bases, with 14 bases spanning the gap. Per germline, CDR1 ENHRY and CDR2 SYGVKD. CDR3 length equals 12 residues. In nucleotides, the CDR3 is TGTGCCACCGAAGGGGCGGGGGAGACCCAGTACTTC. It specifies CATEGAGETQYF.

A note on this clone: Distinct nucleotide sequences in the sample also encode this CDR3. The chain is built from TRBV29-1 and TRBJ2-2, with a weak D call TRBD1 (5 bases). Trimming pared 6 bases from V and 4 bases from J, leaving 12 bases between. The CDR3 extends over 13 amino acids. Germline CDR1 reads SQVTM; CDR2 reads ANQGSEA. The CDR3 DNA sequence: TGCAGCGTGGAAAGACAGTTCACCGGGGAGCTGTTTTTT. It translates to CSVERQFTGELFF.

This sequence joins TRBV19 and TRBJ1-2; a possible D gene is TRBD1 (6 bases). The CDR3 spans 20 residues. V lost 6 bases and J lost 0, with 29 bases in between. In germline, CDR1 is LNHDA, CDR2 SQIVND (reference sequence). As DNA, the CDR3 is TGTGCCAGTAGGACATATTCCCCGGACAGCAAACCTCCCGCTAACTATGGCTACACCTTC. Translation: CASRTYSPDSKPPANYGYTF.

This clone showed up just a few times. The chain carries TRBV19 and TRBJ2-1, with 8 bases matching TRBD1. This CDR3 contains 15 residues. CDR1 and CDR2 from the germline V gene are LNHDA and SQIVND (reference sequence). J lost 5 bases, V lost 5 bases, and 8 bases had no gene match. The CDR3 sequence: CASSFRRDRNNEQFF. CDR3 bases: TGTGCCAGTAGTTTCCGCCGGGACAGGAACAATGAGCAGTTCTTC.

The chain uses TRBV9 and TRBJ2-7; D uncertain. Germline lookup yields CDR1 SGDLS and CDR2 YYNGEE. The CDR3 runs 11 residues. V was pared by 4 bases and J by 3 bases, with 5 bases between. CDR3 protein: CASSLGYEQYF. CDR3 DNA sequence: TGTGCCAGCAGCTTGGGCTACGAGCAGTACTTC. The entire variable domain, with the rest obtained from reference TRBV9 and TRBJ2-7, is as follows: DSGVTQTPKHLITATGQRVTLRCSPRSGDLSVYWYQQSLDQGLQFLIQYYNGEERAKGNILERFSAQQFPDLHSELNLSSLELGDSALYFCASSLGYEQYFGPGTRLTVT.

V usage is TRBV21-1 and J usage is TRBJ2-4; the D call of TRBD2 is as the table states it, not checked on the DNA. TRBV21-1 is noted as a pseudogene. The CDR3 contains 17 residues. The CDR3 loop is CASSKGFGGTGRNIQYF. The CDR3 coding sequence is TGTGCCAGCAGCAAAGGATTCGGGGGGACTGGGCGCAACATTCAGTACTTC.

This clone was detected once. CDR3 sequence: CASSYVGTQETQYF. The CDR3 coding sequence is TGTGCCAGCAGTTACGTCGGGACTCAAGAGACCCAGTACTTC. This chain links TRBV6-5 with TRBJ2-5, with a possible D match to TRBD2 (6 bases). CDR3 length: 14 residues. Trimming stripped 2 bases from V and 2 bases from J, with 9 bases between. CDR1 is MNHEY, CDR2 SVGAGI, per germline.

Only one count was recorded for this clone. V usage is TRBV5-1 and J usage is TRBJ1-4; 8 bases align to TRBD1. The length of the CDR3 is 16 residues. J gave up 6 bases and V 2 bases, and 9 bases lay outside the gene matches. CDR1 SGHRS and CDR2 YFSETQ come from the germline V gene. The CDR3 sequence is CASSFGDRGGDEKLFF. The DNA for the CDR3 is TGCGCCAGCAGCTTTGGCGACAGGGGCGGGGATGAAAAACTGTTTTTT. Looking up the rest from reference TRBV5-1 and TRBJ1-4 gives the full variable domain: KAGVTQTPRYLIKTRGQQVTLSCSPISGHRSVSWYQQTPGQGLQFLFEYFSETQRNKGNFPGRFSGRQFSNSRSEMNVSTLELGDSALYLCASSFGDRGGDEKLFFGSGTQLSVL.